The 8 T cell receptor beta chains below were found in one sample sequenced in a study of cytomegalovirus exposure and HLA in healthy donors. The primer mix had 60 Vbeta and 13 Jbeta primers. Data came from immunoSEQ multiplex PCR; TCRdb stores just in-frame clones and leaves some out. The repertoire includes more than 150,000 clones, roughly 77% of them detected once, and about 2.1% sits in the top ten. The specimen was PBMCs. Receptors were obtained from a woman in her 30s in good health and CMV-seronegative.

This clone was observed once. CDR3 bases: TGTGCCAGCAGCTTCTTACAGGGGGCCTCACACTATGGCTACACCTTC. Residues: CASSFLQGASHYGYTF. J is TRBJ1-2 and V is TRBV7-2; the match to TRBD1 covers 9 bases. The CDR3 has 16 residues. The V gene end was trimmed by 3 bases and the J gene end by 3 bases; junction bases not matched to a gene: 8. Germline CDR1 is SGHTA and CDR2 is FQGNSA.

The chain combines TRBV7-2 with TRBJ1-1; maybe TRBD1 (6 bases). V was shortened by 4 bases and J by 5 bases, with 8 bases between the two germline ends. The CDR3 totals 12 residues. Germline-derived CDR1 and CDR2 are SGHTA and FQGNSA. The CDR3 reads CASSWTVTEAFF. The CDR3 region has the DNA TGTGCCAGCAGCTGGACAGTTACTGAAGCTTTCTTT.

Only a few counts were recorded for this clone. The J gene is TRBJ2-5, the V gene TRBV7-2; unclear D gene. This CDR3 comprises 15 residues. From germline, CDR1 is SGHTA and CDR2 FQGNSA. The V gene lost 3 bases and the J gene lost 0 bases, with 11 bases spanning the gap. CDR3 DNA: TGTGCCAGCAGCTTCCAAGTACAGTACCAAGAGACCCAGTACTTC. Translating it yields CASSFQVQYQETQYF. Drawing the rest from reference TRBV7-2 and TRBJ2-5, the complete variable domain is GAGVSQSPSNKVTEKGKDVELRCDPISGHTALYWYRQSLGQGLEFLIYFQGNSAPDKSGLPSDRFSAERTGGSVSTLTIQRTQQEDSAVYLCASSFQVQYQETQYFGPGTRLLVL.

The rearrangement links TRBV20-1 to TRBJ2-7; possibly TRBD1 for D (5 bases). Germline V lookup: CDR1 DFQATT, CDR2 SNEGSKA (reference sequence). V gave up 4 bases and J gave up 1 base, with 5 bases separating them. This CDR3 is built from 11 residues. The CDR3 spells CSATGSYEQYF. In DNA, the CDR3 is TGCAGTGCTACAGGGTCCTACGAGCAGTACTTC.

Worth noting for this clone: The germline gene is not matched at one end of the junction; a read error may be the cause. The chain links TRBV7-2 to TRBJ2-1, with D perhaps matching TRBD1 (5 bases). The germline CDR1 and CDR2 sequences are SGHTA and FQGNSA. The CDR3 spans 16 residues. CDR3 residues: CASNLGQGSSYNEQFF. In DNA form, the CDR3 reads TGTGCCAGCAACTTAGGGCAGGGTAGCTCCTACAATGAGCAGTTCTTC.

The chain has TRBV6-1 and TRBJ1-1, with 8 nucleotides matching TRBD1. Trimming removed 1 base from V and 0 bases from J; junction bases left unmatched: 4. The CDR3 spans 16 residues. Germline CDR1 MNHNS, CDR2 SASEGT. The CDR3 loop is CASSEEGQVVNTEAFF. The CDR3 DNA reads TGTGCCAGCAGTGAAGAGGGACAGGTGGTGAACACTGAAGCTTTCTTT.

The gene calls are TRBV7-6 and TRBJ2-1, with a weak D call TRBD2 (6 bases). CDR1 is SGHVS, CDR2 FNYEAQ, per germline. The CDR3 runs to 14 residues. V was shortened by 3 bases and J by 1 base, with 7 bases between the two germline ends. CDR3 sequence reads: CASSLRESYNEQFF. As DNA, the CDR3 is TGTGCCAGCAGCTTGCGGGAATCCTACAATGAGCAGTTCTTC.

V gene TRBV19 combines with J gene TRBJ1-5; possible D gene TRBD1, 5 bases. The CDR3 loop spans 15 amino acids. With 10 bases removed from V and 7 bases from J, the gap between germline ends came to 23 bases. Germline loops: CDR1 LNHDA, CDR2 SQIVND (reference sequence). The DNA of the CDR3 is TGTGCCACCGTTCCAGGGCAGGGAAGTTGGCAGCCCCAGCATTTT. This codes for CATVPGQGSWQPQHF.